The clone carrying this T cell receptor beta chain has a handful of counts. The record originates from a study of blood T cell repertoires in COVID-19. The ends were cut back, 3 bases at V and 6 bases at J, with 9 bases in the middle. Germline CDR1 MNHEY, CDR2 SMNVEV (reference sequence). The CDR3 totals 14 residues. As originally analysed: Nucleated cell counts were estimated from reference gene primer amplification. TCRdb's copy holds only in-frame clones and misses some; the assay was immunoSEQ multiplex PCR. The V and J calls and clone size come from that table; D and trimming were worked out from the DNA. The data show more than 200,000 clones, with 65% to 85% seen just once and approximately 4.4% held by the top ten.

The chain carries TRBV27 and TRBJ1-6; no definite D call. The specimen sequenced was peripheral blood. This TCR derives from a man over 45 with active or convalescent COVID-19. The CDR3 reads CASSFWRFNSPLHF. The CDR3 bases are TGTGCCAGCAGTTTTTGGCGGTTTAATTCACCCCTCCACTTT.